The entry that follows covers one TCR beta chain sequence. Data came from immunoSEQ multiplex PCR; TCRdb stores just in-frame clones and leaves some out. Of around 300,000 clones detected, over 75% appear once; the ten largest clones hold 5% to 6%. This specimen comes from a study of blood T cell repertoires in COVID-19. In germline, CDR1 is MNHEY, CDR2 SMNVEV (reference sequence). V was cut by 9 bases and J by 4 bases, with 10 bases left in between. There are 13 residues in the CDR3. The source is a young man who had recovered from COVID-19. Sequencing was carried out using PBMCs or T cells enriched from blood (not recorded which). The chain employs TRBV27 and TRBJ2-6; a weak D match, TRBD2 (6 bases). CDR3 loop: CASRRAGANVLTF. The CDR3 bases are TGTGCCAGTCGGAGGGCCGGGGCCAACGTCCTGACTTTC.